This record covers a single T cell receptor (beta chain). The source of the sample is a study of blood T cell repertoires in COVID-19. Study summary: T cells, B-cell-depleted T cells, or PBMCs provided the cDNA or gDNA that served as material.

CDR3 size: 15 residues. Trimming removed 4 bases from V and 6 bases from J, with 17 bases in between. Germline V CDR1 and CDR2: SGHNT, YENEEA. The authors' processing: Estimation of nucleated cell counts relied on the amplification of reference gene primers. Sequencing was performed with immunoSEQ multiplex PCR; in TCRdb, only in-frame clones are kept and a portion is missing. The V and J calls and clone size were taken over from that table, and D and trimming were inferred from the DNA. The sample consists of about 140,000 clones, about 82% of them appearing once. This clonotype was obtained from a woman older than 75 with active or convalescent COVID-19. The rearrangement links TRBV11-3 to TRBJ2-3; D perhaps matches TRBD1 (5 bases). The sequenced sample was peripheral blood. The CDR3 DNA reads TGTGCCAGCAGCTCCTCTTTGGGGCTATTGGATACGCAGTATTTT. It yields the protein CASSSSLGLLDTQYF. Filled out from reference TRBV11-3 and TRBJ2-3, the complete variable domain reads EAGVVQSPRYKIIEKKQPVAFWCNPISGHNTLYWYLQNLGQGPELLIRYENEEAVDDSQLPKDRFSAERLKGVDSTLKIQPAELGDSAVYLCASSSSLGLLDTQYFGPGTRLTVL.